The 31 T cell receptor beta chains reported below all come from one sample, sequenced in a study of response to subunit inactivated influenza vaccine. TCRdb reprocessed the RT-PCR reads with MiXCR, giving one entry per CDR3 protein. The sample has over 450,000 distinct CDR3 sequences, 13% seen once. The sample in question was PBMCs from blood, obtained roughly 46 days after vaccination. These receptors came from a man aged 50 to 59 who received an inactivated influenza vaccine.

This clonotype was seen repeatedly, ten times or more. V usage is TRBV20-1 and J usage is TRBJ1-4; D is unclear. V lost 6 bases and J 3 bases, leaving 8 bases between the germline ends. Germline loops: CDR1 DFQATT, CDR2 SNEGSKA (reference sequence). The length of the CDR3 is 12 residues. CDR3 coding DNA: TGCAGTGCCTCCCGACCTAATGAAAAACTGTTTTTT. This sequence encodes CSASRPNEKLFF.

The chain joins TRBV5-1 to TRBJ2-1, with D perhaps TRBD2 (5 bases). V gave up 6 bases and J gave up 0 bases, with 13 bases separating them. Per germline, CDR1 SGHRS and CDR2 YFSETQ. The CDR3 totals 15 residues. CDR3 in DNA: TGCGCCAGCATCTCCGGGGATAACTCCTACAATGAGCAGTTCTTC. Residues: CASISGDNSYNEQFF. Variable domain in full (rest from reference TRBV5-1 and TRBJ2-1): KAGVTQTPRYLIKTRGQQVTLSCSPISGHRSVSWYQQTPGQGLQFLFEYFSETQRNKGNFPGRFSGRQFSNSRSEMNVSTLELGDSALYLCASISGDNSYNEQFFGPGTRLTVL.

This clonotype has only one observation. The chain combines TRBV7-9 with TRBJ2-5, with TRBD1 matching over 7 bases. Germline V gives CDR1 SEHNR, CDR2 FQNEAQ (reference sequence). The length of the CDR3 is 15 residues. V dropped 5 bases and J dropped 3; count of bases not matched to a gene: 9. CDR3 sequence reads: CASSKQGRAEETQYF. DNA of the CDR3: TGTGCCAGCAGCAAACAGGGGCGTGCCGAAGAGACCCAGTACTTC.

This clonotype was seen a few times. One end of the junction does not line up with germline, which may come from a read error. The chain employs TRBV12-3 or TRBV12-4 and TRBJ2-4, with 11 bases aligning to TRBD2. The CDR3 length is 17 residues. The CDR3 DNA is TGTGCCAGCAGTCTAGCGGGAGGCCCCCAAGCCAAAAACATTCAGTACTTC. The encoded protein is CASSLAGGPQAKNIQYF.

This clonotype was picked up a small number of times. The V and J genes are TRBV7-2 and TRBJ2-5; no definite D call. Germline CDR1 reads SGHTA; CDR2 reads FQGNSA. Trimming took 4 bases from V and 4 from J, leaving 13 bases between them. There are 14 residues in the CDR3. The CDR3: CASSYPTFLETQYF. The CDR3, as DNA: TGTGCCAGCAGCTACCCGACCTTTCTAGAGACCCAGTACTTC.

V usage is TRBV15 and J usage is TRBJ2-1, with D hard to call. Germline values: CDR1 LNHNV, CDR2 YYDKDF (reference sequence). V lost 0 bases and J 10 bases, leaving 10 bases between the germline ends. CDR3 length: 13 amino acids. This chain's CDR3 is CATSRDPIREQFF. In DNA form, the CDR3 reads TGTGCCACCAGCAGAGATCCCATAAGGGAGCAGTTCTTC.

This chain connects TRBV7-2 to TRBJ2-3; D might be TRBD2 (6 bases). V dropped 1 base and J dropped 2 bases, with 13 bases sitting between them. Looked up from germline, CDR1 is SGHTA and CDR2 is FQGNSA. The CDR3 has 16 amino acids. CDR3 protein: CASSLVAGKITDTQYF. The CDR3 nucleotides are TGTGCCAGCAGCTTAGTGGCGGGGAAAATCACAGATACGCAGTATTTT.

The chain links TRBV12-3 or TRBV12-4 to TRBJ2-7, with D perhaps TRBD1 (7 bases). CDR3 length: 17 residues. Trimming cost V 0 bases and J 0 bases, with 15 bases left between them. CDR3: CASSLARDSRSSYEQYF. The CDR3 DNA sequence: TGTGCCAGCAGTTTAGCGCGGGACAGCCGGAGCTCCTACGAGCAGTACTTC.

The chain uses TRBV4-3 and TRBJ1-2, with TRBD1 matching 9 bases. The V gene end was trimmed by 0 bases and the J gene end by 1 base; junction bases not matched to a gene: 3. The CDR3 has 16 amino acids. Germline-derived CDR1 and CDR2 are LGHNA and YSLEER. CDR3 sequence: CASSQETGGFNYGYTF. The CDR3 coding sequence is TGCGCCAGCAGCCAAGAGACAGGGGGTTTTAACTATGGCTACACCTTC.

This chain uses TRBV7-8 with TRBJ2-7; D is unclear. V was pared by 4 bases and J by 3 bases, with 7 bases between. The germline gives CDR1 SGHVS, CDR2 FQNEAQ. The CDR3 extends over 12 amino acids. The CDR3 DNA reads TGTGCCAGCAGCTCGCCCCTCTACGAGCAGTACTTC. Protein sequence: CASSSPLYEQYF.

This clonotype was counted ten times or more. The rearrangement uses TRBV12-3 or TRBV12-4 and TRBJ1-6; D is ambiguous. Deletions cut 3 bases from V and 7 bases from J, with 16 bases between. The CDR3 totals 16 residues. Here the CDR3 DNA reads TGTGCCAGCAGTTTTCGCCCCAGGACGAGAAATTCACCCCTCCACTTT. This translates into CASSFRPRTRNSPLHF.

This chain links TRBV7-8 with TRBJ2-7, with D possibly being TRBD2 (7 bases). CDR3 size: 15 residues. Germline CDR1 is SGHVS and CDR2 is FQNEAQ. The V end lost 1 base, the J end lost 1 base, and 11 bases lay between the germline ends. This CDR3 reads CASSLVGGASYEQYF. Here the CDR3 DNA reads TGTGCCAGCAGCTTAGTTGGGGGGGCATCCTACGAGCAGTACTTC.

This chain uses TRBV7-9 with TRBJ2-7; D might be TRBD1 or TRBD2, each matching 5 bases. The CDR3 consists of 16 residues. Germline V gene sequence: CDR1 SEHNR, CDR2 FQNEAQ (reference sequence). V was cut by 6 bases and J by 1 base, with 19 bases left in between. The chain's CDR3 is CASRHQTGTASYEQYF. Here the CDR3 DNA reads TGTGCCAGCAGACACCAAACCGGGACGGCATCCTACGAGCAGTACTTC. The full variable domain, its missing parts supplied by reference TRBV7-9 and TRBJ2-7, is DTGVSQNPRHKITKRGQNVTFRCDPISEHNRLYWYRQTLGQGPEFLTYFQNEAQLEKSRLLSDRFSAERPKGSFSTLEIQRTEQGDSAMYLCASRHQTGTASYEQYFGPGTRLTVT.

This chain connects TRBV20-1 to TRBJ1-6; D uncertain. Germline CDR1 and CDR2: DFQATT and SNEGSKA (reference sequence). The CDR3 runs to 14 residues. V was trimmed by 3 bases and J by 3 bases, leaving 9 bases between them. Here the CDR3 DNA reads TGCAGTGCTAGTGGACGGCGCTATAATTCACCCCTCCACTTT. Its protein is CSASGRRYNSPLHF.

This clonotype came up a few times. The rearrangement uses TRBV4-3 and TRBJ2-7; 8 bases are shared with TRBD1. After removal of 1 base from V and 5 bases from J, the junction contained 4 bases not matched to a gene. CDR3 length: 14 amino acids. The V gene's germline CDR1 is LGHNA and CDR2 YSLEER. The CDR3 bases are TGCGCCAGCAGCCAAGTGGACAGGGATGACGAGCAGTACTTC. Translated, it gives CASSQVDRDDEQYF.

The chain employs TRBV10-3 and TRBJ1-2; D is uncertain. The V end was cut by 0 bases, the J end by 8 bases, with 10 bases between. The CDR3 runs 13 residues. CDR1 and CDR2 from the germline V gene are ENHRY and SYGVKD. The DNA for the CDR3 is TGTGCCATCAGTGAGTCGGACGTTGGAGGCTACACCTTC. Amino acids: CAISESDVGGYTF.

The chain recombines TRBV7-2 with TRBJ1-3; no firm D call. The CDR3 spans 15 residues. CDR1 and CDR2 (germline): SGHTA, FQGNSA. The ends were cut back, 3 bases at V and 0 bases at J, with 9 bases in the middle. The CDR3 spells CASSLAANSGNTIYF. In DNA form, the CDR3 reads TGTGCCAGCAGCTTGGCGGCGAACTCTGGAAACACCATATATTTT.

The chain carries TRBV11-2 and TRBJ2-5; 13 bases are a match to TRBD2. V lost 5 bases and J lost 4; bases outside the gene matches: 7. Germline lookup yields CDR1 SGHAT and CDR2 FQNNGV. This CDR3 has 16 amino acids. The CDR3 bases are TGTGCCAGCAGCCCACTAGCGGGGGGGCTTTCAGAGACCCAGTACTTC. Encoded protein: CASSPLAGGLSETQYF.

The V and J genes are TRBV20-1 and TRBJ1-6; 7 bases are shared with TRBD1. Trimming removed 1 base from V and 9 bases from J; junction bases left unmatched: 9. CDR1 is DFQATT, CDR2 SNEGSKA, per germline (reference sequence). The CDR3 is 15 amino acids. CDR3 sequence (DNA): TGCAGTGCTAGAGCGAAGACAGGGATCGTTTCACCCCTCCACTTT. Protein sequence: CSARAKTGIVSPLHF.

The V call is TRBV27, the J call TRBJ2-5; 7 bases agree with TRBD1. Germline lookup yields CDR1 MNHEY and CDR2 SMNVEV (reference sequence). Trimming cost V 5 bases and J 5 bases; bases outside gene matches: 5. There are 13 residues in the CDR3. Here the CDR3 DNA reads TGTGCCAGCAGTACGACAGGGTCCGAGACCCAGTACTTC. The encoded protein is CASSTTGSETQYF.

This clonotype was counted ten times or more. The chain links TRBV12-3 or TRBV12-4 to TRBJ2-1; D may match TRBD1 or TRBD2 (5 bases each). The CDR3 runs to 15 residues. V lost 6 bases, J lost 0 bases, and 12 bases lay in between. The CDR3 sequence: CASSRDLGSYNEQFF. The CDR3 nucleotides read TGTGCCAGCAGCCGGGACCTCGGCTCCTACAATGAGCAGTTCTTC.

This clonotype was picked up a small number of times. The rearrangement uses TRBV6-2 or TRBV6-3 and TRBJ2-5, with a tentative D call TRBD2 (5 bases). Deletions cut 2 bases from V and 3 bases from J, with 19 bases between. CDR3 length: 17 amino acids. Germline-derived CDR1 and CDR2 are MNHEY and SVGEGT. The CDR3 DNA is TGTGCCAGCAGTTACCCACGGACTGGGAGAGTAGAAGAGACCCAGTACTTC. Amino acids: CASSYPRTGRVEETQYF.

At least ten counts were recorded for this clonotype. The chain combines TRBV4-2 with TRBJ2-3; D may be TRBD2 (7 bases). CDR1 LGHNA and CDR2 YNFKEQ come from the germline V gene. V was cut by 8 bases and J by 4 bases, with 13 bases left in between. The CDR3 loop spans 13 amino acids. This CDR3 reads CASGRGAPDTQYF. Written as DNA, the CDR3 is TGTGCCAGCGGCCGGGGGGCCCCAGATACGCAGTATTTT.

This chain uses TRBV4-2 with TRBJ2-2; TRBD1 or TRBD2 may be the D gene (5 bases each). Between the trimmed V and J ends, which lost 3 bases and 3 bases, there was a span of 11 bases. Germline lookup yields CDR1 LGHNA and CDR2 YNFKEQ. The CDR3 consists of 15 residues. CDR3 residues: CASSQSGTYTGELFF. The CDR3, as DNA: TGTGCCAGCAGCCAGTCCGGGACCTACACCGGGGAGCTGTTTTTT.

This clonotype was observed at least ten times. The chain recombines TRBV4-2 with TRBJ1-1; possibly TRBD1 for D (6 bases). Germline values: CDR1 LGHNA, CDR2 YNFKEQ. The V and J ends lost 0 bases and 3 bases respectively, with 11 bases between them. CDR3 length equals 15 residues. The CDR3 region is CASSQEGGLDTEAFF. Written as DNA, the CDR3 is TGTGCCAGCAGCCAAGAAGGGGGGCTCGACACTGAAGCTTTCTTT.

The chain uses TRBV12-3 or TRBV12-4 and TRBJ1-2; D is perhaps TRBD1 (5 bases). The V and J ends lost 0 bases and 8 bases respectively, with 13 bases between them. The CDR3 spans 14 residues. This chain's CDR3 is CASSLAVGTVGYTF. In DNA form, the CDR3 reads TGTGCCAGCAGTTTAGCGGTGGGGACTGTAGGCTACACCTTC.

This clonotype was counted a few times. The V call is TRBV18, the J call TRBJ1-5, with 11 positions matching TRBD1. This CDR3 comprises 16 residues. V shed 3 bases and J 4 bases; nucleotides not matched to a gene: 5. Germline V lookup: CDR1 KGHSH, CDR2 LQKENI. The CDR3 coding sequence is TGTGCCAGCTCACCTATCGGACAGGGGGCAAATCAGCCCCAGCATTTT. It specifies CASSPIGQGANQPQHF.

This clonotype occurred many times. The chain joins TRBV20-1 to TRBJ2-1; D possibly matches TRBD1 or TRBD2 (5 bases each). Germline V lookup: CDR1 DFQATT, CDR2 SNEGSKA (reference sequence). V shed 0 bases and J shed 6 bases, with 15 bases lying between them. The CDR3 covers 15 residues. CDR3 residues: CSARDRGVSGNEQFF. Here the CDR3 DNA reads TGCAGTGCTAGAGATCGGGGCGTATCGGGCAATGAGCAGTTCTTC.

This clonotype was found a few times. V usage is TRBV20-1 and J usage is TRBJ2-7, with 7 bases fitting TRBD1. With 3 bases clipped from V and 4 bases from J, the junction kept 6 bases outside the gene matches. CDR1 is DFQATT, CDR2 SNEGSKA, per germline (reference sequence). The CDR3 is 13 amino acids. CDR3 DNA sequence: TGCAGTGCTAGGAGAGGACAGGCTTACGAGCAGTACTTC. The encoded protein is CSARRGQAYEQYF.

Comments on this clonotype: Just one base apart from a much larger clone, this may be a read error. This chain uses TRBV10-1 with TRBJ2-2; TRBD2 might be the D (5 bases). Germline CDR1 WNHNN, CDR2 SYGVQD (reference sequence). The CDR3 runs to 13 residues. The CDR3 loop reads CASSHGNAGELFF. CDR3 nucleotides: TGCGCCAGCAGCCACGGGAACGCCGGGGAGCTGTTTTTT.

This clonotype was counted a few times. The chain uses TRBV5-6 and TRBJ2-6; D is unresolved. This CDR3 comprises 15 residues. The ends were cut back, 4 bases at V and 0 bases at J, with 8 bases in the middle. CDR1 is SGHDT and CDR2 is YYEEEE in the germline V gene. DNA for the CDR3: TGTGCCAGCAGCCCATACACCTCTGGGGCCAACGTCCTGACTTTC. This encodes CASSPYTSGANVLTF.